The sequence of this T cell receptor beta chain was determined in a study of neurological immune-mediated disorders. Study results and caveats: One related-CDR3 cluster, identified by phylogenetic grouping, held the repertoires of 18 of 34 multiple sclerosis patients and was a possible signature.

Many counts were recorded for this clonotype. Its specificity is unknown. The cDNA was synthesized by 5'RACE incorporating 10-nucleotide random UMIs. TCRdb recomputed calls from the 5' RACE reads with MiXCR, one row per CDR3 protein. Of 60,000 to 85,000 distinct CDR3 sequences in the sample, about 5% were seen once. V shed 0 bases and J 3 bases; nucleotides not matched to a gene: 6. Germline CDR1 is SGDLS and CDR2 is YYNGEE. The CDR3 loop spans 16 amino acids. The unsorted libraries had their origin in 2 million PBMCs stored at -80 C. This receptor was taken from a woman in her 70s with multiple sclerosis. The rearrangement uses TRBV9 and TRBJ2-7; 10 positions match TRBD1. The specimen was PBMCs. As DNA, the CDR3 is TGTGCCAGCAGCGTAGGGACAGGGGGTTTCAGCTACGAGCAGTACTTC. Amino acid sequence: CASSVGTGGFSYEQYF.